This T cell receptor beta chain derives from a study of blood T cell repertoires in COVID-19. Overall study: COVID-19 samples from acute and convalescent phases originated in the United States, Italy and Spain. Sample material is recorded as cDNA or gDNA derived from T cells, B-cell-depleted T cells, or PBMCs.

The length of the CDR3 is 11 residues. Germline values: CDR1 SGHTS, CDR2 YDEGEE. Trimming shortened V by 6 bases and J by 6 bases, and 7 bases separated the two germline ends. Methods used by the authors: Amplification from reference gene primers served as the basis for estimated nucleated cell counts. Produced via immunoSEQ multiplex PCR; TCRdb's table is partial and in-frame only. V and J calls and clone size are copied from that table; D and trimming were computed from the DNA. Of 180,000 or so clones listed, approximately 82% are singletons. V gene TRBV5-8 combines with J gene TRBJ2-1; D unclear. The sequencing input was peripheral blood. This clonotype originated in a human donor with acute or convalescent COVID-19. The donor label of this sample is uncertain. CDR3 DNA sequence: TGTGCCAGCAAAGCCCGCAATGAGCAGTTCTTC. Its translation: CASKARNEQFF.